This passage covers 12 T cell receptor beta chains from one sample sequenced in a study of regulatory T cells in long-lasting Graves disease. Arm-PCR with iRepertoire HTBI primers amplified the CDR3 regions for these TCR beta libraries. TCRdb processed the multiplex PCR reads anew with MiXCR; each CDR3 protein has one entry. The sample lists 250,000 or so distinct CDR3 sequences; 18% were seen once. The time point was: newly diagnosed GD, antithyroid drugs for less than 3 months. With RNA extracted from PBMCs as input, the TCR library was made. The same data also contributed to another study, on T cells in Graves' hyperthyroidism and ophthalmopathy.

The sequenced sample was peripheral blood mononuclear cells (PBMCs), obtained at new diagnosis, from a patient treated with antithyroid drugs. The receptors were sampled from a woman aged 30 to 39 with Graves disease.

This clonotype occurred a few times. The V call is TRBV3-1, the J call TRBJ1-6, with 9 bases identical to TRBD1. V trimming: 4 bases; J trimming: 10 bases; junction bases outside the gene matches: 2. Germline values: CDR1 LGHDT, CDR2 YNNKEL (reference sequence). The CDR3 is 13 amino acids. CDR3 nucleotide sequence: TGTGCCAGCAGCCGACAGGGGGGGTCACCCCTCCACTTT. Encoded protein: CASSRQGGSPLHF. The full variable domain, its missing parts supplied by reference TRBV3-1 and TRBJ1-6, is DTAVSQTPKYLVTQMGNDKSIKCEQNLGHDTMYWYKQDSKKFLKIMFSYNNKELIINETVPNRFSPKSPDKAHLNLHINSLELGDSAVYFCASSRQGGSPLHFGNGTRLTVT.

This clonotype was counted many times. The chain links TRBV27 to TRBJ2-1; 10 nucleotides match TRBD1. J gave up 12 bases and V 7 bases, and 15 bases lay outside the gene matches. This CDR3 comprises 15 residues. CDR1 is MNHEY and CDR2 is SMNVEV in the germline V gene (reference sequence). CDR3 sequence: CASTSTGTGVRGQFF. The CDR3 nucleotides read TGTGCCAGCACATCCACCGGGACAGGGGTACGTGGGCAGTTCTTC.

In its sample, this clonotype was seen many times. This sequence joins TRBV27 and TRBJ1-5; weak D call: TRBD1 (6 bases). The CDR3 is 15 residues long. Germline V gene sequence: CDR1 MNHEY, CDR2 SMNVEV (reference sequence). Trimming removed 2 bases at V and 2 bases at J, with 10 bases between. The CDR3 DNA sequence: TGTGCCAGCAGTTTAGCAGGGGACGGCAATCAGCCCCAGCATTTT. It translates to CASSLAGDGNQPQHF.

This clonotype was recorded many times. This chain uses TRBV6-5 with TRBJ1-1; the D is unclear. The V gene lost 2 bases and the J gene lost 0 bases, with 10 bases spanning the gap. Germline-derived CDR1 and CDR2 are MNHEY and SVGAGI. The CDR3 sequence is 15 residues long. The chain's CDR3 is CASSYGGLMNTEAFF. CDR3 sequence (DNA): TGTGCCAGCAGTTACGGAGGACTGATGAACACTGAAGCTTTCTTT.

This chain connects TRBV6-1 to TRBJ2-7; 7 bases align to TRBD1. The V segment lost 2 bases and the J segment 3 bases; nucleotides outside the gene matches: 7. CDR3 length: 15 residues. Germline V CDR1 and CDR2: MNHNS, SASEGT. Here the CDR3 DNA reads TGTGCCAGCAGTGAACCCCCCGCAGGGGGCTACGAGCAGTACTTC. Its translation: CASSEPPAGGYEQYF.

The CDR3 bases are TGTGCCAGCAGTGAAAGGCGAAGGACAGGGGCCTACGAGCAGTACTTC. The encoded protein is CASSERRRTGAYEQYF. J is TRBJ2-7 and V is TRBV2; 9 positions agree with TRBD1. The CDR3 runs to 16 residues. Germline V gene sequence: CDR1 SNHLY, CDR2 FYNNEI. The V and J ends lost 2 bases and 2 bases, in that order; junction bases with no gene match: 7.

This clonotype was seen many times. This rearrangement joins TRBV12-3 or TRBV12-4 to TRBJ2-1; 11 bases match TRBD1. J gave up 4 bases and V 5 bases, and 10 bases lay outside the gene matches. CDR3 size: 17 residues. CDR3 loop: CASSPVGTGGLYNEQFF. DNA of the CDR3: TGTGCCAGCAGTCCCGTGGGGACAGGGGGTTTGTACAATGAGCAGTTCTTC.

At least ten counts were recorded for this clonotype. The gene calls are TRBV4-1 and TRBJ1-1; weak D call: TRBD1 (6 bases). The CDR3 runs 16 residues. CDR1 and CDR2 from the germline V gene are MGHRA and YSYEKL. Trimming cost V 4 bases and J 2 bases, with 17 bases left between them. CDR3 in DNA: TGCGCCAGCAGCCCTTGGGGGGGGCTTATCAACACTGAAGCTTTCTTT. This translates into CASSPWGGLINTEAFF.

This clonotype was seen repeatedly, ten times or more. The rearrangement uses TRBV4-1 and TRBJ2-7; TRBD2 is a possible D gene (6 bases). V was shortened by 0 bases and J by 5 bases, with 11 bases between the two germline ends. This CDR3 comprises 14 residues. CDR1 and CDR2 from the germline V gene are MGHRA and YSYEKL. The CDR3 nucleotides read TGCGCCAGCAGCCAAGATTCGGGCGGGGACGAGCAGTACTTC. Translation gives CASSQDSGGDEQYF.

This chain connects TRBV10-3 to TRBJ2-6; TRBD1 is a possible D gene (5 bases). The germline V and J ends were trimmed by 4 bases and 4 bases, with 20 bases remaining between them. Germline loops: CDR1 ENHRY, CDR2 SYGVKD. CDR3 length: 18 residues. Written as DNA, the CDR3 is TGTGCCATCAGTGTGATGGGCAGGGAACCAGCCGGGGCCAACGTCCTGACTTTC. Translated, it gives CAISVMGREPAGANVLTF.

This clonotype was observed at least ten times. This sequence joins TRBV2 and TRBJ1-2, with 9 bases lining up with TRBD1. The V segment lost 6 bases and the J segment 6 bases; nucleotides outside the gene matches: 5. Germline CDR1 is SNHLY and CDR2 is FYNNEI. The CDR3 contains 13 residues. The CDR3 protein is CASSPGQGNGYTF. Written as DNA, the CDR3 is TGTGCCAGCAGCCCGGGACAGGGTAATGGCTACACCTTC.

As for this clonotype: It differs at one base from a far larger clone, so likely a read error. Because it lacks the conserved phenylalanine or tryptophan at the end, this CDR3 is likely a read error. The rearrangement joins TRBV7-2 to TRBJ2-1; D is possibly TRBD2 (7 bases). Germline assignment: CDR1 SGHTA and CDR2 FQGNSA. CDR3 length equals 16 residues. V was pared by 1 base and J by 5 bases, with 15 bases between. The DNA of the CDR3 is TGTGCCAGCAGCTTAGTAAGGGGGGGTACTGACAATGAGCAGTTCCTC. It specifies CASSLVRGGTDNEQFL.